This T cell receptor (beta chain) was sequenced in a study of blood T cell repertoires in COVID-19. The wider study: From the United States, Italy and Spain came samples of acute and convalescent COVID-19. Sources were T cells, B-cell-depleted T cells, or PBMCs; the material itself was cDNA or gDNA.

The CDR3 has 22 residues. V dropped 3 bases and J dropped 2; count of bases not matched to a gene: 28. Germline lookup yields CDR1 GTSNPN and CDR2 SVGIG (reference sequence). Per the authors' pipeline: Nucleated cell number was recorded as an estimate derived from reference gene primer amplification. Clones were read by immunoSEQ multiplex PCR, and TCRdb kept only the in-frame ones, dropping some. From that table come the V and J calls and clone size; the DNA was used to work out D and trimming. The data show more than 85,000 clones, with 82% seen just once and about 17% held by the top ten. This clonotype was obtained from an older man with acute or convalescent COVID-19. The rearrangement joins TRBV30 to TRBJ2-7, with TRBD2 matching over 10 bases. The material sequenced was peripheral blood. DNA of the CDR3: TGTGCCTGGAGGTTGAATCTAGAGCGGGAGGGCCGAGCGGCCCCCTATGCCTACGAGCAGTACTTC. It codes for CAWRLNLEREGRAAPYAYEQYF.